The subject of this entry is one T cell receptor (beta chain). The data derive from a study of blood T cell repertoires in COVID-19. As for the study in general: The study drew acute and convalescent COVID-19 samples from the United States, Italy and Spain.

CDR3 length: 16 residues. Trimming took 2 bases from V and 0 from J, leaving 13 bases between them. Germline CDR1 LNHDA, CDR2 SQIVND (reference sequence). Enrolled through a virtual design, the participants were between roughly 18 and 100 years of age and came from about two dozen US areas. Participants' reported clinical history set cohort assignment. Per the original methods: By means of reference gene primer amplification, nucleated cell counts were estimated. Some clones are missing from TCRdb's copy, which holds only in-frame ones; the method was immunoSEQ multiplex PCR. For V, J and clone size, that table is used; D and trimming come from the DNA. The table lists some 200,000 clones, 65% to 85% of them singletons.

This clonotype originated in a man aged 35 to 55 who had recovered from COVID-19. This chain uses TRBV19 with TRBJ1-1, with TRBD1 as a possible D gene (5 bases). Sequencing was carried out using PBMCs or T cells enriched from blood (not recorded which). Here the CDR3 reads CASSILDSGMNTEAFF. The CDR3 nucleotides read TGTGCCAGTAGTATACTAGACAGTGGAATGAACACTGAAGCTTTCTTT.